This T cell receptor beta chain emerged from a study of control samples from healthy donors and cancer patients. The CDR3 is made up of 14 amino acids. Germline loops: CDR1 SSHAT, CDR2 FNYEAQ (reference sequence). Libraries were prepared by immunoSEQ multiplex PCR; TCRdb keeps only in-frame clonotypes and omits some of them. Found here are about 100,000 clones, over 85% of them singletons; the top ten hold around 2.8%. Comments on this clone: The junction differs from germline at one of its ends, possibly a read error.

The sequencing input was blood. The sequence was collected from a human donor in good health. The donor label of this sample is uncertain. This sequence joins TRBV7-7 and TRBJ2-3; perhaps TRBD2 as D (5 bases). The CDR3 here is CASSPPGGTDTQYF. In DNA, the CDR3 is TGTGCTAGCAGCCCTCCCGGGGGCACAGATACGCAGTATTTT. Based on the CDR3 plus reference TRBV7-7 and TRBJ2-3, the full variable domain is GAGVSQSPRYKVTKRGQDVTLRCDPISSHATLYWYQQALGQGPEFLTYFNYEAQPDKSGLPSDRFSAERPEGSISTLTIQRTEQRDSAMYRCASSPPGGTDTQYFGPGTRLTVL.